These 20 T cell receptor beta chains were sequenced from one sample in a study of blood T cell repertoires in COVID-19. Using immunoSEQ multiplex PCR, the repertoire was profiled, and TCRdb retains in-frame clones only, with some absent. Among around 83,000 clones listed, about nine tenths were seen once. Source material: peripheral blood. The receptors were sampled from a man over 45 with active or convalescent COVID-19.

The chain links TRBV30 to TRBJ2-7; 9 bases are a match to TRBD2. The V gene's germline CDR1 is GTSNPN and CDR2 SVGIG (reference sequence). Losses at the gene ends were 0 bases for V and 4 bases for J; bases not matched to a gene: 4. This CDR3 has 14 amino acids. The CDR3 loop is CAWSVIAGVYEQYF. Written as DNA, the CDR3 is TGTGCCTGGAGTGTTATAGCGGGAGTGTACGAGCAGTACTTC.

The rearrangement links TRBV30 to TRBJ1-1, with D unclear. Germline lookup yields CDR1 GTSNPN and CDR2 SVGIG (reference sequence). The CDR3 extends over 14 amino acids. The germline V and J ends were trimmed by 0 bases and 1 base, with 9 bases remaining between them. The CDR3 nucleotides are TGTGCCTGGAGTGTGGTACTTGGGAACACTGAAGCTTTCTTT. Amino acids: CAWSVVLGNTEAFF.

This clone has only a few counts. The CDR3 nucleotides are TGCGCCAGCATGGGGGCAGGTGGCACCGGGGAGCTGTTTTTT. Translation gives CASMGAGGTGELFF. The chain carries TRBV5-1 and TRBJ2-2; D may be TRBD1 (6 bases). Trimming took 6 bases from V and 4 from J, leaving 13 bases between them. CDR3 length: 14 amino acids. Germline CDR1 reads SGHRS; CDR2 reads YFSETQ.

This clone was counted once. The chain couples TRBV3-1 (or the pseudogene TRBV3-2) to TRBJ2-1; D remains ambiguous. Trimming removed 2 bases at V and 8 bases at J, with 13 bases between. CDR1 and CDR2 (germline): LGHDT, YNNKEL (reference sequence). This CDR3 is 14 amino acids long. The CDR3 protein is CASSQFLVADEQFF. The CDR3 coding sequence is TGTGCCAGCAGCCAATTTCTAGTTGCGGATGAGCAGTTCTTC.

The DNA for the CDR3 is TGTGCCAGCAGTTTGGCAGGGGCGACGAATGAAAAACTGTTTTTT. It specifies CASSLAGATNEKLFF. This sequence joins TRBV28 and TRBJ1-4; TRBD1 might be the D (6 bases). Trimming shortened V by 3 bases and J by 5 bases, and 13 bases separated the two germline ends. The CDR3 extends over 15 amino acids. Germline assignment: CDR1 MDHEN and CDR2 SYDVKM.

In the case of this clone: Relative to the germline gene, one junction end is altered; a read error may explain this. The chain combines TRBV30 with TRBJ1-3; D is uncertain. This CDR3 comprises 11 residues. The V gene's germline CDR1 is GTSNPN and CDR2 SVGIG (reference sequence). CDR3 sequence: CALYRDVQPHF. The CDR3 region has the DNA TGTGCCTTATACCGGGATGTCCAACCCCATTTT.

The CDR3 sequence: CASSLDRGNQPQHF. The CDR3 coding sequence is TGTGCCAGCAGCTTAGACAGAGGCAATCAGCCCCAGCATTTT. This rearrangement joins TRBV7-9 to TRBJ1-5, with D uncertain. Between the trimmed V and J ends, which lost 1 base and 2 bases, there was a span of 6 bases. The CDR3 consists of 14 residues. The germline V gene encodes CDR1 SEHNR and CDR2 FQNEAQ (reference sequence).

The rearrangement joins TRBV5-4 to TRBJ2-7, with D perhaps matching TRBD1 (5 bases). Trimming shortened V by 4 bases and J by 6 bases, and 17 bases separated the two germline ends. The CDR3 spans 14 residues. The germline V gene has CDR1 SGHNT and CDR2 YYREEE (reference sequence). CDR3: CASSIGAKGREQYF. The CDR3 DNA follows: TGTGCCAGCAGCATCGGAGCGAAGGGGCGCGAGCAGTACTTC.

The chain links TRBV6-2 or TRBV6-3 to TRBJ2-5; TRBD1 matches 8 bases. With V trimmed by 2 bases and J by 5 bases, 4 bases remained unmatched. Germline V CDR1 and CDR2: MNHEY, SVGEGT. This CDR3 is 14 amino acids long. The CDR3 DNA reads TGTGCCAGCAGTTACGGGACAGGATGGGAGACCCAGTACTTC. It yields the protein CASSYGTGWETQYF.

The chain carries TRBV28 and TRBJ2-7, with TRBD1 matching 8 bases. The CDR3 contains 12 residues. After removal of 5 bases from V and 6 bases from J, the junction contained 3 bases not matched to a gene. Germline CDR1 and CDR2: MDHEN and SYDVKM. DNA for the CDR3: TGTGCCAGCAGTCGACAGGGGCGCGAGCAGTACTTC. Protein: CASSRQGREQYF.

V usage is TRBV5-1 and J usage is TRBJ2-7; D is uncertain. This CDR3 comprises 15 residues. V was cut by 4 bases and J by 2 bases, with 16 bases left in between. The germline V gene has CDR1 SGHRS and CDR2 YFSETQ. CDR3 loop: CASSISGSTPYEQYF. The CDR3 DNA follows: TGCGCCAGCAGCATTTCCGGGTCAACACCCTACGAGCAGTACTTC.

This clone came up once. The V and J genes are TRBV7-2 and TRBJ2-7; TRBD1 matches 7 bases. V dropped 1 base and J dropped 3; count of bases not matched to a gene: 6. Germline V CDR1 and CDR2: SGHTA, FQGNSA. There are 15 residues in the CDR3. CDR3 coding DNA: TGTGCCAGCAGCTTAGACCGGGACAGAGTCTACGAGCAGTACTTC. This sequence encodes CASSLDRDRVYEQYF.

The chain combines TRBV4-3 with TRBJ2-1, with TRBD1 identical over 9 bases. The V gene's germline CDR1 is LGHNA and CDR2 YSLEER. There are 14 residues in the CDR3. V lost 4 bases, J lost 7 bases, and 5 bases stayed unmatched. The CDR3 DNA reads TGCGCCAGCAGCCGCACAGGGGGCAGGAATGAGCAGTTCTTC. As protein: CASSRTGGRNEQFF.

The genes are TRBV18 and TRBJ1-1, with 7 bases aligning to TRBD1. Losses at the gene ends were 3 bases for V and 4 bases for J; bases not matched to a gene: 11. The CDR3 consists of 16 residues. Germline V lookup: CDR1 KGHSH, CDR2 LQKENI. The CDR3 DNA is TGTGCCAGCTCACCCACCCAAACAGGGGATGGCACTGAAGCTTTCTTT. It specifies CASSPTQTGDGTEAFF.

CDR3 in DNA: TGTGCCACCCTCCTCGGGGGGCTGGTCAATGAGCAGTTCTTC. Protein: CATLLGGLVNEQFF. This chain links TRBV19 with TRBJ2-1, with D perhaps TRBD2 (7 bases). The CDR3 extends over 14 amino acids. Trimming stripped 10 bases from V and 6 bases from J, with 19 bases between. The germline CDR1 and CDR2 sequences are LNHDA and SQIVND (reference sequence).

The chain links TRBV18 to TRBJ2-1, with 11 bases matching TRBD2. The trim removed 3 bases at V and 6 bases at J, leaving 10 bases unmatched. The CDR3 has 17 residues. Germline CDR1 is KGHSH and CDR2 is LQKENI. The CDR3 region has the DNA TGTGCCAGCTCACCTTCCAAAACTAGCGGGAGTGCCAATGAGCAGTTCTTC. Residues: CASSPSKTSGSANEQFF.

This chain uses TRBV14 with TRBJ1-1; D not resolved. CDR1 is SGHDN and CDR2 is FVKESK in the germline V gene. V was pared by 1 base and J by 4 bases, with 7 bases between. CDR3 length: 13 amino acids. CDR3 coding DNA: TGTGCCAGCAGCCAAGGGAGGAGCACTGAAGCTTTCTTT. Translated, it gives CASSQGRSTEAFF.

This clone was picked up one time. The J gene is TRBJ1-2, the V gene TRBV7-9; 8 positions agree with TRBD1. Germline-derived CDR1 and CDR2 are SEHNR and FQNEAQ (reference sequence). V was pared by 5 bases and J by 5 bases, with 10 bases of the junction left unmatched. This CDR3 comprises 15 residues. CDR3 in DNA: TGTGCCAGCAGCATTGACAGGGGTACAGGTTATGGCTACACCTTC. Encoded protein: CASSIDRGTGYGYTF. The complete variable domain, with remaining parts taken from reference TRBV7-9 and TRBJ1-2, reads DTGVSQNPRHKITKRGQNVTFRCDPISEHNRLYWYRQTLGQGPEFLTYFQNEAQLEKSRLLSDRFSAERPKGSFSTLEIQRTEQGDSAMYLCASSIDRGTGYGYTFGSGTRLTVV.

This clone was seen only once. The chain has TRBV5-1 and TRBJ2-4, with TRBD1 identical over 7 bases. The CDR3 is made up of 17 amino acids. From germline, CDR1 is SGHRS and CDR2 YFSETQ. V lost 1 base, J lost 1 base, and 8 bases stayed unmatched. Here the CDR3 DNA reads TGCGCCAGCAGCTTGCTGTCAGGGGGAAGGGCCAAAAACATTCAGTACTTC. This codes for CASSLLSGGRAKNIQYF.

The chain uses TRBV19 and TRBJ2-3; 9 nucleotides agree with TRBD2. This CDR3 is 17 amino acids long. Germline CDR1 reads LNHDA; CDR2 reads SQIVND (reference sequence). V gave up 2 bases and J gave up 1 base; unmatched junction bases: 7. This CDR3 reads CASSIWGRTSGTDTQYF. CDR3 coding DNA: TGTGCCAGTAGTATATGGGGGCGGACTAGCGGCACAGATACGCAGTATTTT.